Each of the 10 T cell receptor beta chains below was sequenced from the same sample in a study of T cell responses to AZD1222 COVID-19 vaccine. The repertoire was sequenced with immunoSEQ multiplex PCR; TCRdb's copy has only in-frame clones and lacks some. Altogether about 110,000 clones are present, about 90% being singletons, with the ten largest covering around 5%. Sequenced material: peripheral blood, taken 28 days after the second AZD1222 dose. The receptor source for this set is an adult who received the AZD1222 COVID-19 vaccine.

The V call is TRBV2, the J call TRBJ2-1, with a possible D match to TRBD2 (7 bases). V lost 1 base, J lost 0 bases, and 10 bases lay in between. CDR3 size: 16 residues. Germline V gene sequence: CDR1 SNHLY, CDR2 FYNNEI. The CDR3, as DNA: TGTGCCAGCAGTGAAGATGCGGGGGCCTCCTACAATGAGCAGTTCTTC. This encodes CASSEDAGASYNEQFF.

The rearrangement uses TRBV29-1 and TRBJ2-7; 9 bases align to TRBD1. The length of the CDR3 is 13 residues. Germline-derived CDR1 and CDR2 are SQVTM and ANQGSEA. Trimming cost V 6 bases and J 4 bases; bases outside gene matches: 7. The DNA of the CDR3 is TGCAGCGTCCGGACAGGGGCCTCATACGAGCAGTACTTC. Translated: CSVRTGASYEQYF.

This clone was picked up one time. This rearrangement joins TRBV25-1 to TRBJ1-1; 8 bases line up with TRBD1. Germline V gene lookup returns CDR1 MGHDK and CDR2 SYGVNS. CDR3 length: 15 residues. Trimming at V came to 1 base and at J to 7 bases, leaving 8 bases not matched to a gene. The CDR3 protein is CASSESDRGRDEAFF. CDR3 bases: TGTGCCAGCAGTGAATCCGACAGGGGACGAGATGAAGCTTTCTTT.

This chain links TRBV10-2 with TRBJ1-4; TRBD1 agrees at 7 bases. CDR1 and CDR2 from the germline V gene are WSHSY and SAAADI. Unmatched junction bases numbered 7, after V lost 3 bases and J lost 6 bases. There are 15 residues in the CDR3. CDR3: CASSERGTADEKLFF. The CDR3 DNA reads as TGCGCCAGCAGTGAAAGGGGGACAGCTGATGAAAAACTGTTTTTT.

The chain joins TRBV7-2 to TRBJ1-6; 7 bases map to TRBD1. Losses at the gene ends were 1 base for V and 10 bases for J; bases not matched to a gene: 4. Germline V gene data show CDR1 as SGHTA and CDR2 as FQGNSA. This CDR3 comprises 14 residues. The CDR3 DNA sequence: TGTGCCAGCAGCTTAGGAGGGGGCTGGTCACCCCTCCACTTT. Translated, it gives CASSLGGGWSPLHF.

V gene TRBV5-5 combines with J gene TRBJ1-4, with a possible D match to TRBD1 (5 bases). Germline CDR1 SGHKS, CDR2 YYEKEE (reference sequence). V was shortened by 4 bases and J by 8 bases, with 21 bases between the two germline ends. There are 16 residues in the CDR3. The CDR3 here is CASSVTPRAGQEKLFF. For the CDR3, the DNA is TGTGCCAGCAGCGTGACGCCGCGGGCAGGGCAGGAAAAACTGTTTTTT.

This clone was counted at least ten times. CDR3: CASSATDSGANVLTF. The CDR3 DNA reads as TGTGCCAGCAGTGCGACGGACTCTGGGGCCAACGTCCTGACTTTC. This chain uses TRBV6-2 or TRBV6-3 with TRBJ2-6; the D is unclear. This CDR3 comprises 15 residues. The V and J ends lost 5 bases and 0 bases respectively, with 8 bases between them. CDR1 is MNHEY, CDR2 SVGEGT, per germline.

The chain links TRBV19 to TRBJ2-3, with 12 bases identical to TRBD2. The CDR3 totals 17 residues. Germline-derived CDR1 and CDR2 are LNHDA and SQIVND (reference sequence). Trimming cost V 3 bases and J 3 bases; bases outside gene matches: 7. The CDR3 loop is CASSILAGGPGTDTQYF. CDR3 nucleotide sequence: TGTGCCAGTAGTATCCTAGCGGGGGGGCCGGGGACAGATACGCAGTATTTT.

V and J are TRBV4-3 and TRBJ1-1, with a weak D call TRBD1 (6 bases). Trimming took off 1 base at V and 1 base at J, with 7 bases between the two ends. CDR3 length equals 14 residues. Germline lookup yields CDR1 LGHNA and CDR2 YSLEER. The CDR3 is CASSQVGGNTEAFF. The CDR3 DNA reads as TGCGCCAGCAGCCAAGTAGGGGGGAACACTGAAGCTTTCTTT.

The rearrangement links TRBV18 to TRBJ1-2, with D maybe TRBD1 (5 bases). The CDR3 runs to 13 residues. Germline values: CDR1 KGHSH, CDR2 LQKENI. V lost 0 bases and J 6 bases, leaving 8 bases between the germline ends. CDR3 in amino acids: CASSPPQGNGYTF. The DNA of the CDR3 is TGTGCCAGCTCACCACCGCAGGGCAATGGCTACACCTTC.